These 2 T cell receptor beta chains originate from one sample sequenced in a study of beta chain features in type 1 diabetes. The authors reverse transcribed all of the isolated RNA, so sequencing captured expressed TCRB transcripts. Measured with immunoSEQ multiplex PCR; TCRdb has only the in-frame clones, and not every one. The table records roughly 150,000 clones, around 10% of them present only once. The source material was central memory CD4+ T cells from blood. All receptors derive from a man aged 18-30 years in good health.

This clone was detected a few times. J is TRBJ1-2 and V is TRBV27; TRBD1 might be the D (6 bases). V was trimmed by 2 bases and J by 1 base, leaving 17 bases between them. Germline values: CDR1 MNHEY, CDR2 SMNVEV (reference sequence). The CDR3 consists of 17 residues. CDR3 in DNA: TGTGCCAGCAGTTTAGTAGGGGGAGTGGGGAATAACTATGGCTACACCTTC. It yields the protein CASSLVGGVGNNYGYTF.

This clone occurred a few times. The chain uses TRBV29-1 and TRBJ2-5; D unresolved. The V gene lost 4 bases and the J gene lost 1 base, with 16 bases spanning the gap. This CDR3 is built from 15 residues. In germline, CDR1 is SQVTM, CDR2 ANQGSEA. In nucleotides, the CDR3 is TGCAGCGTTGCACAAACCAAACAACCCCAAGAGACCCAGTACTTC. Residues: CSVAQTKQPQETQYF. The whole variable domain, remainder taken from reference TRBV29-1 and TRBJ2-5, is SAVISQKPSRDICQRGTSLTIQCQVDSQVTMMFWYRQQPGQSLTLIATANQGSEATYESGFVIDKFPISRPNLTFSTLTVSNMSPEDSSIYLCSVAQTKQPQETQYFGPGTRLLVL.